This T cell receptor beta chain was documented in a study of molecular identifiers for immune sequencing clone quantification. Broader study findings: Detectable among about a million naive cells, according to reports, was Jurkat TCR RNA spiked in from one cell. Clones that had above 20 RNA copies took up over 98% of effector molecules but under 1% in naive cells.

Naive CD8 libraries came from around 18,000 to 910,000 sorted cells with 10%, 30% or 50% RNA. The length of the CDR3 is 15 residues. The germline V gene encodes CDR1 MDHEN and CDR2 SYDVKM. After removal of 3 bases from V and 6 bases from J, the junction contained 3 bases not matched to a gene. This clonotype was counted at least ten times. What it binds is not known. TCRdb called the PCR reads again in MiXCR, with one record for every CDR3 protein. The sample has hundreds of thousands of distinct CDR3 sequences; about 25% are singletons. Specimen: naive CD8+ T cells from blood, with Jurkat cell RNA spiked in. Subset given: FACS-sorted CD8+CD4-CCR7+CD45RA+ naive T cells. V is TRBV28 and J is TRBJ2-7; 15 nucleotides match TRBD2. The sequence derives from a human donor in good health. Some libraries in this study had Jurkat cell RNA spiked in. The chain's CDR3 is CASSFRGLAGGEQYF. The DNA of the CDR3 is TGTGCCAGCAGTTTCCGGGGACTAGCGGGAGGCGAGCAGTACTTC.